This T cell receptor beta chain comes out of a study of CD8 T cells in Susac syndrome. Study in general: There were about six sequenced Susac syndrome patients with active disease and about eight in remission. Susac syndrome patients were untreated, on corticosteroids with some adding intravenous immunoglobulin, or on intravenous immunoglobulin only.

TCR beta sequencing was performed on blood CD8+ and CD4+ T cells. Reverse transcription of about 0.45 to 1 ug RNA was performed with random hexamers. The authors amplified TCR beta CDR3 across 54 Vbeta and 13 Jbeta using immunoSEQ multiplex PCR. A single record per CDR3 protein comes from TCRdb applying MiXCR to the immunoSEQ multiplex PCR reads. The sample shows roughly 84,000 distinct CDR3 sequences, about 96% of them seen only once. The CDR3 runs to 15 residues. V shed 2 bases and J shed 3 bases, with 16 bases lying between them. Per the germline V gene, CDR1 is DFQATT and CDR2 is SNEGSKA (reference sequence).

The sequence derives from a human donor with Susac syndrome. The rearrangement joins TRBV20-1 to TRBJ1-2; D gene uncertain. Sequencing used CD8+ T cells from PBMCs. The CDR3 DNA sequence: TGCAGTGCTAGATTGTCTACGGTTAGAGACTATGGCTACACCTTC. It encodes CSARLSTVRDYGYTF.